The 30 T cell receptor beta chains given below trace back to one sample, sequenced in a study of T cell changes during pregnancy in multiple sclerosis. Profiling relied on immunoSEQ multiplex PCR, and the TCRdb table lists in-frame clones only, not all of them. The sample shows about 38,000 clones, about nine tenths of them seen only once. This specimen was CD4+ T cells from peripheral blood mononuclear cells, taken after pregnancy. The receptors were sampled from a female donor in good health, enrolled as a control in a pregnancy study.

The V and J genes are TRBV28 and TRBJ1-5; unclear D gene. V was pared by 10 bases and J by 0 bases, with 16 bases between. The CDR3 covers 15 residues. Germline CDR1 reads MDHEN; CDR2 reads SYDVKM. CDR3: CATFSPVYSNQPQHF. CDR3 coding DNA: TGTGCCACCTTTTCCCCGGTTTATAGCAATCAGCCCCAGCATTTT.

The chain couples TRBV4-3 to TRBJ2-1; possible D gene TRBD1, 6 bases. CDR3 length: 18 amino acids. V was pared by 3 bases and J by 0 bases, with 18 bases between. The germline V gene encodes CDR1 LGHNA and CDR2 YSLEER. This CDR3 is CASSHEGRKGGSYNEQFF. CDR3 nucleotides: TGCGCCAGCAGCCACGAAGGACGGAAAGGGGGCTCCTACAATGAGCAGTTCTTC.

The rearrangement uses TRBV10-3 and TRBJ2-7; 11 bases align to TRBD2. The CDR3 extends over 13 amino acids. V dropped 5 bases and J dropped 6; count of bases not matched to a gene: 3. Germline V gene lookup returns CDR1 ENHRY and CDR2 SYGVKD. The DNA of the CDR3 is TGTGCCATCAGTTGGACTAGCGGGTCCGAGCAGTACTTC. It is translated as CAISWTSGSEQYF.

The rearrangement links TRBV5-4 to TRBJ2-5, with 9 nucleotides matching TRBD2. This CDR3 has 15 amino acids. Germline V lookup: CDR1 SGHNT, CDR2 YYREEE (reference sequence). J lost 1 base, V lost 4 bases, and 5 bases had no gene match. CDR3 amino acids: CASSRLLAGQETQYF. The CDR3, as DNA: TGTGCCAGCAGCCGTTTACTAGCGGGCCAAGAGACCCAGTACTTC. The full variable domain, with the rest looked up from reference TRBV5-4 and TRBJ2-5, is ETGVTQSPTHLIKTRGQQVTLRCSSQSGHNTVSWYQQALGQGPQFIFQYYREEENGRGNFPPRFSGLQFPNYSSELNVNALELDDSALYLCASSRLLAGQETQYFGPGTRLLVL.

The V and J genes are TRBV29-1 and TRBJ2-5, with 7 bases matching TRBD1. The CDR3 is 12 residues long. Germline values: CDR1 SQVTM, CDR2 ANQGSEA. The ends lost 6 bases at V and 2 bases at J; junction bases unmatched: 3. The CDR3 region has the DNA TGCAGCGTCCGACAGGGTCAAGAGACCCAGTACTTC. Translating it yields CSVRQGQETQYF.

The CDR3 DNA follows: TGTGCCAGTAGTGCCCCCGGTGCAACTAATGAAAAACTGTTTTTT. This encodes CASSAPGATNEKLFF. J is TRBJ1-4 and V is TRBV19; D not resolved. The CDR3 sequence is 15 residues long. Germline V gene sequence: CDR1 LNHDA, CDR2 SQIVND (reference sequence). V lost 5 bases and J lost 0, with 10 bases in between.

This clone was recorded once. The chain is built from TRBV7-9 and TRBJ2-5, with 12 bases that match TRBD2. Losses at the gene ends were 5 bases for V and 2 bases for J; bases not matched to a gene: 3. CDR3 length equals 15 residues. CDR1 and CDR2 (germline): SEHNR, FQNEAQ (reference sequence). The CDR3 here is CASSPTSGSQETQYF. The CDR3 coding sequence is TGTGCCAGCAGCCCGACTAGCGGGAGTCAAGAGACCCAGTACTTC.

The chain combines TRBV14 with TRBJ2-1; the D gene is possibly TRBD1 (6 bases). This CDR3 has 13 amino acids. V was cut by 1 base and J by 7 bases, with 8 bases left in between. The germline V gene encodes CDR1 SGHDN and CDR2 FVKESK. CDR3 in amino acids: CASSQVRGNEQFF. In DNA form, the CDR3 reads TGTGCCAGCAGCCAAGTAAGGGGGAATGAGCAGTTCTTC. The full variable domain, completed using reference TRBV14 and TRBJ2-1, is EAGVTQFPSHSVIEKGQTVTLRCDPISGHDNLYWYRRVMGKEIKFLLHFVKESKQDESGMPNNRFLAERTGGTYSTLKVQPAELEDSGVYFCASSQVRGNEQFFGPGTRLTVL.

The chain uses TRBV30 and TRBJ2-7, with D possibly TRBD1 on 5 matching bases. V dropped 4 bases and J dropped 2 bases, with 15 bases sitting between them. The length of the CDR3 is 14 residues. The germline CDR1 and CDR2 sequences are GTSNPN and SVGIG (reference sequence). CDR3: CAWTRQGTPYEQYF. For the CDR3, the DNA is TGTGCCTGGACCCGTCAGGGTACCCCCTACGAGCAGTACTTC.

This sequence joins TRBV7-8 and TRBJ1-1; 7 bases are shared with TRBD1. CDR1 and CDR2 from the germline V gene are SGHVS and FQNEAQ. The CDR3 covers 13 residues. Losses at the gene ends were 6 bases for V and 4 bases for J; bases not matched to a gene: 5. DNA for the CDR3: TGTGCCAGCAGGCTACAGGGGCTCACTGAAGCTTTCTTT. Its protein product is CASRLQGLTEAFF.

The rearrangement links TRBV15 to TRBJ2-3; TRBD1 aligns across 7 bases. J lost 2 bases, V lost 2 bases, and 10 bases had no gene match. The CDR3 sequence is 17 residues long. Per the germline V gene, CDR1 is LNHNV and CDR2 is YYDKDF (reference sequence). CDR3 sequence: CATSRRDGTAVTDTQYF. The CDR3 nucleotides are TGTGCCACCAGCAGAAGAGATGGGACAGCGGTCACAGATACGCAGTATTTT.

The chain links TRBV5-1 to TRBJ2-1; a possible D gene is TRBD1 (5 bases). V dropped 4 bases and J dropped 3 bases, with 17 bases sitting between them. The CDR3 covers 16 residues. The germline CDR1 and CDR2 sequences are SGHRS and YFSETQ. CDR3 in amino acids: CASSPQASTGYNEQFF. In DNA form, the CDR3 reads TGCGCCAGCAGCCCCCAGGCCAGCACAGGCTACAATGAGCAGTTCTTC.

The CDR3 is CRAGQVNTEAFF. CDR3 DNA: TGCAGAGCGGGACAAGTGAACACTGAAGCTTTCTTT. The rearrangement joins TRBV29-1 to TRBJ1-1; maybe TRBD1 (6 bases). This CDR3 is 12 amino acids long. Per germline, CDR1 SQVTM and CDR2 ANQGSEA.

V and J are TRBV18 and TRBJ1-1; D may be TRBD1 (5 bases). Deletions cut 3 bases from V and 0 bases from J, with 11 bases between. This CDR3 is built from 15 residues. Germline CDR1 is KGHSH and CDR2 is LQKENI. CDR3 in amino acids: CASSPGLTVNTEAFF. The CDR3, as DNA: TGTGCCAGCTCACCTGGTCTGACAGTGAACACTGAAGCTTTCTTT.

The V call is TRBV19, the J call TRBJ1-4; TRBD1 matches 9 bases. The CDR3 is made up of 14 amino acids. CDR1 is LNHDA and CDR2 is SQIVND in the germline V gene (reference sequence). Germline trimming cut 4 bases from V and 8 bases from J; bases unmatched to any gene: 5. Here the CDR3 reads CASSRTGVLEKLFF. Written as DNA, the CDR3 is TGTGCCAGTAGTAGGACAGGGGTGTTGGAAAAACTGTTTTTT.

The gene calls are TRBV7-8 and TRBJ2-7; 10 nucleotides agree with TRBD2. Per the germline V gene, CDR1 is SGHVS and CDR2 is FQNEAQ. V lost 3 bases to trimming and J lost 4 bases; unmatched junction nucleotides: 6. CDR3 length equals 15 residues. Written as DNA, the CDR3 is TGTGCCAGCAGCTTTGGAGCGGGAGGGCCTTACGAGCAGTACTTC. Its translation: CASSFGAGGPYEQYF.

V and J are TRBV19 and TRBJ2-3; 7 bases align to TRBD2. Germline CDR1 LNHDA, CDR2 SQIVND (reference sequence). The V segment lost 2 bases and the J segment 8 bases; nucleotides outside the gene matches: 16. This CDR3 has 17 residues. CDR3 in amino acids: CASSIRVGGPPFGTQYF. Written as DNA, the CDR3 is TGTGCCAGTAGTATAAGGGTGGGAGGGCCTCCTTTTGGTACGCAGTATTTT.

The chain couples TRBV21-1 to TRBJ2-3; TRBD2 is the table's D call and was not checked against the DNA. TRBV21-1 is a listed pseudogene. There are 13 residues in the CDR3. CDR3 region: CASSKWGEDTQYF. In DNA form, the CDR3 reads TGTGCCAGCAGCAAGTGGGGGGAGGATACGCAGTATTTT.

CDR3 bases: TGTGCCAGCAGTCCCCGGGGCAGGGGAGAGGGGGAGCAGTACTTC. Translation: CASSPRGRGEGEQYF. The chain has TRBV2 and TRBJ2-7; D possibly corresponds to TRBD1 (6 bases). Trimming took off 5 bases at V and 7 bases at J, with 21 bases between the two ends. The CDR3 extends over 15 amino acids. From germline, CDR1 is SNHLY and CDR2 FYNNEI.

The chain joins TRBV5-8 to TRBJ2-2; D is unclear. The germline gives CDR1 SGHTS, CDR2 YDEGEE. Deletions cut 2 bases from V and 1 base from J, with 9 bases between. The CDR3 extends over 15 amino acids. This CDR3 is CASSFFTVNTGELFF. CDR3 DNA: TGTGCCAGCAGCTTTTTTACAGTGAACACCGGGGAGCTGTTTTTT.

V and J are TRBV9 and TRBJ1-2; possible D gene TRBD1, 5 bases. Between the trimmed V and J ends, which lost 0 bases and 3 bases, there was a span of 6 bases. Germline CDR1 is SGDLS and CDR2 is YYNGEE. This CDR3 has 13 residues. This chain's CDR3 is CASSVEQDYGYTF. CDR3 nucleotide sequence: TGTGCCAGCAGCGTAGAACAGGACTATGGCTACACCTTC.

This rearrangement joins TRBV6-5 to TRBJ1-4, with 8 bases identical to TRBD1. The CDR3 totals 15 residues. Germline V gives CDR1 MNHEY, CDR2 SVGAGI. V gave up 2 bases and J gave up 2 bases; unmatched junction bases: 1. The CDR3: CASSYRTGTNEKLFF. DNA for the CDR3: TGTGCCAGCAGTTACCGGACAGGGACTAATGAAAAACTGTTTTTT.

The chain carries TRBV10-3 and TRBJ2-7; 11 bases line up with TRBD2. The CDR3 totals 14 residues. Germline values: CDR1 ENHRY, CDR2 SYGVKD. V lost 3 bases to trimming and J lost 2 bases; unmatched junction nucleotides: 0. As DNA, the CDR3 is TGTGCCATCAGTGATAGCGGGAGGGCCTACGAGCAGTACTTC. Translated, it gives CAISDSGRAYEQYF.

V is TRBV28 and J is TRBJ1-4; 8 bases line up with TRBD1. The V and J ends lost 10 bases and 7 bases, in that order; junction bases with no gene match: 11. Germline-derived CDR1 and CDR2 are MDHEN and SYDVKM. The CDR3 extends over 14 amino acids. CDR3 nucleotides: TGTGCCACCAAGGGTGGGACAGGTTTTGAAAAACTGTTTTTT. Its translation is CATKGGTGFEKLFF.

DNA for the CDR3: TGTGCCAGCGGCAGGGTGGGGGGCTATGGCTACACCTTC. Translated, it gives CASGRVGGYGYTF. The chain recombines TRBV27 with TRBJ1-2, with a tentative D call TRBD1 (5 bases). The CDR3 contains 13 residues. The germline CDR1 and CDR2 sequences are MNHEY and SMNVEV (reference sequence). Trimming removed 8 bases at V and 4 bases at J, with 14 bases between.

The chain couples TRBV27 to TRBJ2-7; 9 positions agree with TRBD2. CDR1 and CDR2 (germline): MNHEY, SMNVEV (reference sequence). V was clipped by 8 bases and J by 3 bases; unmatched bases: 8. This CDR3 region has 14 residues. Written as DNA, the CDR3 is TGTGCCAGCGGGGAGCGGGGGGACGTCTACGAGCAGTACTTC. Protein product: CASGERGDVYEQYF.

The V and J genes are TRBV30 and TRBJ1-5; the D gene is possibly TRBD1 (5 bases). CDR1 and CDR2 (germline): GTSNPN, SVGIG (reference sequence). This CDR3 contains 16 residues. V lost 1 base and J lost 6, with 19 bases in between. The CDR3 protein is CAWSGRATAGGQPQHF. CDR3 DNA: TGTGCCTGGAGTGGCAGGGCTACAGCAGGCGGTCAGCCCCAGCATTTT.

This sequence joins TRBV10-1 and TRBJ2-2, with 10 bases matching TRBD1. Germline trimming cut 4 bases from V and 4 bases from J; bases unmatched to any gene: 3. Per the germline V gene, CDR1 is WNHNN and CDR2 is SYGVQD (reference sequence). CDR3 length: 15 amino acids. Here the CDR3 reads CASSVGTGVTGELFF. The CDR3 region has the DNA TGCGCCAGCAGTGTTGGGACAGGGGTCACCGGGGAGCTGTTTTTT.

The chain uses TRBV6-5 and TRBJ1-1; D unresolved. CDR1 is MNHEY and CDR2 is SVGAGI in the germline V gene. V dropped 5 bases and J dropped 3 bases, with 13 bases sitting between them. This CDR3 contains 14 residues. The CDR3 region is CASSDRVPDTEAFF. The CDR3 region has the DNA TGTGCCAGCAGTGACCGGGTCCCAGACACTGAAGCTTTCTTT.

The rearrangement joins TRBV27 to TRBJ2-7, with TRBD1 matching over 10 bases. Germline trimming cut 5 bases from V and 7 bases from J; bases unmatched to any gene: 17. The CDR3 runs to 17 residues. Germline CDR1 MNHEY, CDR2 SMNVEV (reference sequence). The CDR3 reads CASSDKISGTGVWEQYF. The CDR3 DNA is TGTGCCAGCAGTGACAAAATCTCCGGGACAGGGGTGTGGGAGCAGTACTTC.